This TCR beta chain stems from a study of T cell changes during pregnancy in multiple sclerosis. A note on this clone: The germline gene is not matched at one end of the junction; a read error may be the cause.

In germline, CDR1 is SSHAT, CDR2 FNYEAQ (reference sequence). This CDR3 is 15 amino acids long. TCRdb's table, derived via immunoSEQ multiplex PCR, lists solely in-frame clones and lacks some. The data show about 66,000 clones, with roughly 91% seen just once and roughly 5.2% held by the top ten. Sequenced here: CD8+ T cells from peripheral blood mononuclear cells, sampled before pregnancy. The sequence came from a female donor with multiple sclerosis, enrolled in a pregnancy study. The chain joins TRBV7-7 to TRBJ2-1, with TRBD2 identical over 7 bases. The CDR3 sequence: CASSPGGGSYNEQFF. The DNA for the CDR3 is TGTGCTAGCAGCCCCGGCGGGGGCTCCTACAATGAGCAGTTCTTC.